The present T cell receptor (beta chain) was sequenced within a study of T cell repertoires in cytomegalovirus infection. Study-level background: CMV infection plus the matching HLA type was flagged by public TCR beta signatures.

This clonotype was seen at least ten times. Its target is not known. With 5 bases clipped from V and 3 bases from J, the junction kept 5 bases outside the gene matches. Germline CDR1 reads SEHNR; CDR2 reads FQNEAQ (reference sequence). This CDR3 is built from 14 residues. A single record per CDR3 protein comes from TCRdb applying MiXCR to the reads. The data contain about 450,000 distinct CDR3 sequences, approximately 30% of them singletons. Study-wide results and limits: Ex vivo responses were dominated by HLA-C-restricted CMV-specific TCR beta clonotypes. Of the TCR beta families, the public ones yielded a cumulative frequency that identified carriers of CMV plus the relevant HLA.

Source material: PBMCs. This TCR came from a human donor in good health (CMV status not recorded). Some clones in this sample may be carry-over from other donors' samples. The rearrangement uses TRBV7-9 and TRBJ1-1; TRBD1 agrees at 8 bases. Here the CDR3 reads CASSGTGRYTEAFF. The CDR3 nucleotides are TGTGCCAGCAGCGGGACAGGACGTTACACTGAAGCTTTCTTT.